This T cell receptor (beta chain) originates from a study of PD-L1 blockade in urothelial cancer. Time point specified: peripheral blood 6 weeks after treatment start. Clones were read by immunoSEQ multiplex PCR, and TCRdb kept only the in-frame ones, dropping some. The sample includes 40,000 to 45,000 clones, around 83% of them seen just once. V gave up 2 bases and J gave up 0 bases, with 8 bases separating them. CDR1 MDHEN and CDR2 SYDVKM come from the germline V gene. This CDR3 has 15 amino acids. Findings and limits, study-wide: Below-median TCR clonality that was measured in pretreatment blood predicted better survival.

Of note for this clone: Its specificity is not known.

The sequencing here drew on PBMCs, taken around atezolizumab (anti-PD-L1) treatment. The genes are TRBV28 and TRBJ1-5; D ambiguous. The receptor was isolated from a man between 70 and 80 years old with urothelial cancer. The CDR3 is CASSLGGDSNQPQHF. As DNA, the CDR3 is TGTGCCAGCAGTTTAGGAGGAGATAGCAATCAGCCCCAGCATTTT.